These 15 T cell receptor beta chains were all obtained from the same sample, sequenced in a study of T cells after yellow fever vaccination. TCRdb passed the 5' RACE reads through MiXCR, listing each CDR3 protein once. The repertoire holds about 210,000 distinct CDR3 sequences, with around 6.7% as singletons. The sequenced sample was CD4+ T cells sorted from PBMCs, obtained on the day of the yellow fever booster vaccination. These receptors all come from a man aged 25-40 years who received the YFV17D yellow fever vaccine.

The CDR3 nucleotides read TGTGCCAGCAGCTCCGAACAGAAAAACTATGGCTACACCTTC. Protein: CASSSEQKNYGYTF. The chain couples TRBV7-2 to TRBJ1-2; no reliable D call. Deletions cut 4 bases from V and 2 bases from J, with 11 bases between. CDR1 and CDR2 (germline): SGHTA, FQGNSA. The CDR3 extends over 14 amino acids.

This clonotype has at least ten counts. The chain links TRBV6-2 or TRBV6-3 to TRBJ2-5; D gene uncertain. CDR1 and CDR2 (germline): MNHEY, SVGEGT. The CDR3 runs 14 residues. The V gene lost 3 bases and the J gene lost 5 bases, with 13 bases spanning the gap. The CDR3: CASSYSSYSETQYF. In DNA, the CDR3 is TGTGCCAGCAGTTATTCGAGCTACTCGGAGACCCAGTACTTC.

This clonotype occurred many times. The chain uses TRBV15 and TRBJ2-1, with no clear D. This CDR3 comprises 16 residues. Trimming left V 3 bases short and J 0 bases short, with 12 bases between. Germline V gene sequence: CDR1 LNHNV, CDR2 YYDKDF (reference sequence). The CDR3 sequence: CATSSVGVSSYNEQFF. The CDR3 nucleotides read TGTGCCACCAGCAGTGTTGGCGTCTCCTCCTACAATGAGCAGTTCTTC.

This clonotype was counted ten times or more. The gene calls are TRBV29-1 and TRBJ2-1, with TRBD2 matching 12 bases. The ends lost 6 bases at V and 9 bases at J; junction bases unmatched: 9. From germline, CDR1 is SQVTM and CDR2 ANQGSEA. The CDR3 length is 14 residues. CDR3 region: CSVKTSGRGFEQFF. For the CDR3, the DNA is TGCAGCGTAAAGACTAGCGGGAGAGGTTTTGAGCAGTTCTTC.

In its sample, this clonotype was seen a few times. The rearrangement joins TRBV5-5 to TRBJ2-2; D gene uncertain. The CDR3 runs 15 residues. Germline V lookup: CDR1 SGHKS, CDR2 YYEKEE (reference sequence). V was clipped by 1 base and J by 4 bases, with 11 bases between them. CDR3 loop: CASSLWVGGTGELFF. DNA of the CDR3: TGTGCCAGCAGCTTGTGGGTCGGTGGCACCGGGGAGCTGTTTTTT.

This clonotype has a handful of counts. The chain recombines TRBV29-1 with TRBJ2-3; maybe TRBD2 (6 bases). V dropped 4 bases and J dropped 3 bases, with 14 bases sitting between them. The CDR3 consists of 14 residues. Germline CDR1 SQVTM, CDR2 ANQGSEA. The CDR3 here is CSVGAPEGTDTQYF. CDR3 in DNA: TGCAGCGTTGGGGCCCCGGAGGGGACAGATACGCAGTATTTT.

CDR3 in DNA: TGCGCCAGCAGCCAAGTCCCTAGCGGGCGGGTTTCGGGGGAGCAGTACTTC. As protein: CASSQVPSGRVSGEQYF. This chain links TRBV4-3 with TRBJ2-7, with 8 bases matching TRBD2. This CDR3 is 17 amino acids long. With V trimmed by 1 base and J by 7 bases, 15 bases remained unmatched. The germline V gene encodes CDR1 LGHNA and CDR2 YSLEER.

Here the CDR3 reads CATSTRGFGNEKLFF. The CDR3 coding sequence is TGTGCCACCAGCACGAGAGGATTCGGGAATGAAAAACTGTTTTTT. The chain has TRBV15 and TRBJ1-4; D gene uncertain. The CDR3 sequence is 15 residues long. Germline V lookup: CDR1 LNHNV, CDR2 YYDKDF (reference sequence). With 4 bases removed from V and 5 bases from J, the gap between germline ends came to 14 bases.

DNA for the CDR3: TGCAGTGCTAGGCCCCCCCTAGGGGTCATGGGGACCGGGGAGCTGTTTTTT. It is translated as CSARPPLGVMGTGELFF. This chain connects TRBV20-1 to TRBJ2-2; a weak D match, TRBD1 (5 bases). The CDR3 totals 17 residues. Germline-derived CDR1 and CDR2 are DFQATT and SNEGSKA (reference sequence). The ends were cut back, 3 bases at V and 5 bases at J, with 22 bases in the middle.

The V call is TRBV5-5, the J call TRBJ2-5; no clear D gene. There are 12 residues in the CDR3. Trimming shortened V by 5 bases and J by 8 bases, and 13 bases separated the two germline ends. CDR1 and CDR2 from the germline V gene are SGHKS and YYEKEE (reference sequence). For the CDR3, the DNA is TGTGCCAGCAGTCCTTACGAGGCAACCCAGTACTTC. It is translated as CASSPYEATQYF.

The chain's CDR3 is CASRLTLVERQGALRRNTEAFF. CDR3 coding DNA: TGCGCCAGCAGATTAACGCTTGTTGAGAGACAGGGGGCGTTAAGGAGGAACACTGAAGCTTTCTTT. The chain carries TRBV5-1 and TRBJ1-1; 10 bases agree with TRBD1. Losses at the gene ends were 5 bases for V and 1 base for J; bases not matched to a gene: 26. Germline CDR1 is SGHRS and CDR2 is YFSETQ. The CDR3 spans 22 residues.

This clonotype was counted ten times or more. The rearrangement uses TRBV29-1 and TRBJ2-7; 14 bases fit TRBD2. V dropped 5 bases and J dropped 5; count of bases not matched to a gene: 8. The CDR3 has 15 amino acids. CDR1 and CDR2 (germline): SQVTM, ANQGSEA. The DNA for the CDR3 is TGCAGCGTTTCCGGACTAGCGGGAGGAACGGACGAGCAGTACTTC. It is translated as CSVSGLAGGTDEQYF.

The rearrangement uses TRBV7-9 and TRBJ1-1; D ambiguous. The CDR3 length is 13 residues. Trimming removed 4 bases at V and 5 bases at J, with 11 bases between. The germline V gene has CDR1 SEHNR and CDR2 FQNEAQ (reference sequence). In DNA, the CDR3 is TGTGCCAGCAGCTACGGGGATTTGACTGAAGCTTTCTTT. It encodes CASSYGDLTEAFF.

This clonotype was detected ten times or more. The chain couples TRBV29-1 to TRBJ2-7; TRBD1 or TRBD2 may be the D gene (6 bases each). In germline, CDR1 is SQVTM, CDR2 ANQGSEA. The CDR3 is 14 residues long. V gave up 4 bases and J gave up 5 bases, with 18 bases separating them. As DNA, the CDR3 is TGCAGCGTTGTCGGACGGGGGCGATGGCACGAGCAGTACTTC. Translation: CSVVGRGRWHEQYF.

This clonotype has a count of ten or more. The CDR3 nucleotides are TGTGCCAGCAGCTCGGCCCCGGGGGTAGGGCAGTTCTTC. Protein product: CASSSAPGVGQFF. The V gene is TRBV11-2, the J gene TRBJ2-1, with D tentatively TRBD2 (6 bases). The V end was cut by 4 bases, the J end by 12 bases, with 16 bases between. Germline CDR1 SGHAT, CDR2 FQNNGV. This CDR3 has 13 amino acids.